Below, one T cell receptor (beta chain) is given with its context. Its antigen is not known. These data come from a study of T cells expressing NK-cell markers. The study, taken as a whole, reports: These clonotypes also led the CD3+CD56-NKG2C+ fraction in four donors. HCMV specificity of the expanded NKG2C+ T cell clones was not established.

As the method of synthesis, 5'RACE template switching with UMIs yielded TCR beta cDNA. Reanalyzing the 5' RACE reads, TCRdb keeps one entry per CDR3 protein, without DNA. Recorded for this sample: about 370,000 distinct CDR3 sequences. Germline values: CDR1 SGHVS, CDR2 FQNEAQ. The CDR3 is 15 amino acids. The sequencing input was blood T cells: a sorted CD56 or NKG2C T cell subset, CD4+ or CD8+ T cells, or bulk PBMC T cells (not recorded which). This sequence joins TRBV7-8 and TRBJ2-2; with no DNA, the TCRdb D assignment of TRBD1 cannot be verified. This TCR derives from a woman between 50 and 59 years old in good health. CDR3: CASSLADRRAGELFF.